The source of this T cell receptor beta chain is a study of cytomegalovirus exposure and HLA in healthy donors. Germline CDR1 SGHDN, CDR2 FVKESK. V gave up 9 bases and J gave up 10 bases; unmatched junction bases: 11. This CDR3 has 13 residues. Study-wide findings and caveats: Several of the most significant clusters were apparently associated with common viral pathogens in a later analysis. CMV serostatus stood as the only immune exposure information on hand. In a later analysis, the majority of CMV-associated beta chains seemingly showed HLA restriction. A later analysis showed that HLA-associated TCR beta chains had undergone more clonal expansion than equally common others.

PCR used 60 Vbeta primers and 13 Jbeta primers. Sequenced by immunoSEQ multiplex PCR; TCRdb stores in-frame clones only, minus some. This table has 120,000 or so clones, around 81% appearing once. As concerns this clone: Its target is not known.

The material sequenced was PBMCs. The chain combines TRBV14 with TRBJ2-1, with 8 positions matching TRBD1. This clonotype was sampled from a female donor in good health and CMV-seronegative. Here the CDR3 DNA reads TGTGCCAGGCCAGGACAGGGAACGGCGGAGCAGTTCTTC. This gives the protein CARPGQGTAEQFF.